The 14 T cell receptor beta chains below all came from one sample that was sequenced in a study of T cells after yellow fever vaccination. TCRdb analysed the 5' RACE reads with MiXCR anew, one entry per CDR3 protein. There are around 340,000 distinct CDR3 sequences in the sample; approximately 12% occur only once, and 2.5% to 3.5% lies in the top ten. The input for sequencing was CD4+ T cells sorted from PBMCs, taken 15 days after the yellow fever booster vaccination. The receptor source for this set is a man younger than 30 who received the YFV17D yellow fever vaccine.

This clonotype has more than one count but fewer than ten. CDR3 protein: CASRISGGLQNIQYF. DNA of the CDR3: TGTGCCAGCAGGATCTCGGGGGGCTTACAAAACATTCAGTACTTC. V usage is TRBV12-3 or TRBV12-4 and J usage is TRBJ2-4, with a tentative D call TRBD2 (7 bases). Trimming removed 6 bases from V and 5 bases from J, with 17 bases in between. CDR3 size: 15 residues.

This clonotype was counted a few times. V and J are TRBV7-9 and TRBJ2-2; tentatively, D is TRBD1 (6 bases). CDR1 is SEHNR and CDR2 is FQNEAQ in the germline V gene (reference sequence). The CDR3 spans 14 residues. V lost 5 bases and J lost 6, with 13 bases in between. The CDR3 DNA sequence: TGTGCCAGCAGCCCGCAGGGGATCGCCGGGGAGCTGTTTTTT. Translating gives CASSPQGIAGELFF. Looking up the rest from reference TRBV7-9 and TRBJ2-2 gives the full variable domain: DTGVSQNPRHKITKRGQNVTFRCDPISEHNRLYWYRQTLGQGPEFLTYFQNEAQLEKSRLLSDRFSAERPKGSFSTLEIQRTEQGDSAMYLCASSPQGIAGELFFGEGSRLTVL.

V and J are TRBV7-2 and TRBJ2-5; perhaps TRBD1 as D (6 bases). Germline assignment: CDR1 SGHTA and CDR2 FQGNSA. This CDR3 comprises 15 residues. Trimming removed 1 base at V and 5 bases at J, with 14 bases between. The DNA for the CDR3 is TGTGCCAGCAGCTTAGGGGGGCTCTTTAGGGAGACCCAGTACTTC. Protein: CASSLGGLFRETQYF.

The chain combines TRBV9 with TRBJ2-3, with D hard to call. This CDR3 is 15 amino acids long. CDR1 is SGDLS, CDR2 YYNGEE, per germline. The V gene lost 0 bases and the J gene lost 6 bases, with 14 bases spanning the gap. The CDR3 nucleotides read TGTGCCAGCAGCGTAGAAGGGATCCTCGGGGATACGCAGTATTTT. Its protein product is CASSVEGILGDTQYF.

A word on this clonotype: A much more abundant neighbour one base away suggests this may be a read error. The chain employs TRBV5-4 and TRBJ2-3; a possible D gene is TRBD2 (6 bases). The CDR3 covers 13 residues. CDR1 SGHNT and CDR2 YYREEE come from the germline V gene (reference sequence). V dropped 2 bases and J dropped 4 bases, with 8 bases sitting between them. CDR3 protein: CASSLGEADTQYF. As DNA, the CDR3 is TGTGCCAGCAGCTTAGGGGAGGCAGATACGCAGTATTTT.

The chain uses TRBV9 and TRBJ2-5, with 8 positions matching TRBD2. Germline V gives CDR1 SGDLS, CDR2 YYNGEE. The CDR3 extends over 14 amino acids. Trimming took 3 bases from V and 3 from J; bases not matched to a gene: 4. DNA of the CDR3: TGTGCCAGCAGCGGGGGGACTAGAGAAGAGACCCAGTACTTC. Its translation: CASSGGTREETQYF. The full variable domain, rest sourced from reference TRBV9 and TRBJ2-5, is DSGVTQTPKHLITATGQRVTLRCSPRSGDLSVYWYQQSLDQGLQFLIQYYNGEERAKGNILERFSAQQFPDLHSELNLSSLELGDSALYFCASSGGTREETQYFGPGTRLLVL.

This sequence joins TRBV4-2 and TRBJ1-4; 10 nucleotides align to TRBD1. The germline V gene has CDR1 LGHNA and CDR2 YNFKEQ. The V and J ends lost 0 bases and 8 bases, in that order; junction bases with no gene match: 6. CDR3 size: 16 residues. The CDR3 DNA follows: TGTGCCAGCAGCCAAGATCCGGGACAGGGGAACGAAAAACTGTTTTTT. Translating it yields CASSQDPGQGNEKLFF.

This clonotype showed up just a few times. The chain uses TRBV10-3 and TRBJ1-6; D call uncertain. The germline V and J ends were trimmed by 4 bases and 5 bases, with 9 bases remaining between them. This CDR3 is built from 14 residues. From germline, CDR1 is ENHRY and CDR2 SYGVKD. CDR3 sequence: CAISVRQDNSPLHF. CDR3 nucleotides: TGTGCCATCAGTGTGAGGCAGGATAATTCACCCCTCCACTTT.

This clonotype was seen more than once but under ten times. The rearrangement links TRBV7-8 to TRBJ2-3, with D tentatively TRBD2 (7 bases). The CDR3 covers 14 residues. Trimming stripped 7 bases from V and 4 bases from J, with 15 bases between. Germline V gives CDR1 SGHVS, CDR2 FQNEAQ. This CDR3 reads CASTLGGDADTQYF. In DNA form, the CDR3 reads TGTGCCAGCACCCTAGGGGGGGACGCAGATACGCAGTATTTT. Filled out from reference TRBV7-8 and TRBJ2-3, the complete variable domain reads GAGVSQSPRYKVAKRGQDVALRCDPISGHVSLFWYQQALGQGPEFLTYFQNEAQLDKSGLPSDRFFAERPEGSVSTLKIQRTQQEDSAVYLCASTLGGDADTQYFGPGTRLTVL.

Here the CDR3 reads CASSDRGPSNIQYF. The CDR3 bases are TGCGCCAGCTCCGATAGGGGGCCTTCGAACATTCAGTACTTC. J is TRBJ2-4 and V is TRBV10-2; 7 positions agree with TRBD1. Looked up from germline, CDR1 is WSHSY and CDR2 is SAAADI. Losses at the gene ends were 8 bases for V and 7 bases for J; bases not matched to a gene: 11. The CDR3 runs 14 residues.

This clonotype has only a few counts. V and J are TRBV7-2 and TRBJ2-5, with D hard to call. The CDR3 consists of 15 residues. Germline V gives CDR1 SGHTA, CDR2 FQGNSA. Between the trimmed V and J ends, which lost 1 base and 0 bases, there was a span of 9 bases. CDR3 protein: CASSLGLVYQETQYF. The CDR3 bases are TGTGCCAGCAGCTTAGGACTCGTGTACCAAGAGACCCAGTACTTC.

In DNA form, the CDR3 reads TGCAGCGCTCCGGGACAGGGTACCGGGGAGCTGTTTTTT. It yields the protein CSAPGQGTGELFF. The chain links TRBV29-1 to TRBJ2-2; 9 nucleotides align to TRBD1. The CDR3 extends over 13 amino acids. Germline V gene sequence: CDR1 SQVTM, CDR2 ANQGSEA. The V and J ends lost 7 bases and 5 bases, in that order; junction bases with no gene match: 5.

This chain connects TRBV6-2 or TRBV6-3 to TRBJ2-1; TRBD2 agrees at 16 bases. V dropped 6 bases and J dropped 10; count of bases not matched to a gene: 6. CDR1 is MNHEY and CDR2 is SVGEGT in the germline V gene. This CDR3 is 15 amino acids long. CDR3 DNA: TGTGCCAGCAGCGGGACTAGCGGGGGGGCCCGGGAGCAGTTCTTC. Translation gives CASSGTSGGAREQFF.

This clonotype was seen only a few times. The chain is built from TRBV6-4 and TRBJ2-3; D is undetermined. This CDR3 spans 12 amino acids. The germline V gene encodes CDR1 MRHNA and CDR2 SNTAGT. V lost 2 bases and J lost 4, with 4 bases in between. This chain's CDR3 is CASSDGADTQYF. For the CDR3, the DNA is TGTGCCAGCAGTGACGGGGCAGATACGCAGTATTTT.